The present T cell receptor (beta chain) was sequenced within a study of control samples from healthy donors and cancer patients. Assay: immunoSEQ multiplex PCR; the TCRdb copy retains only in-frame clones and omits some. The sample has 55,000 to 80,000 clones; more than 70% are singletons. Trimming stripped 1 base from V and 4 bases from J, with 11 bases between. Germline-derived CDR1 and CDR2 are SGHNT and YENEEA. The CDR3 runs to 14 residues. The sequencing input was PBMCs. This TCR was recovered from a man aged 60 to 75 with colorectal cancer. This rearrangement joins TRBV11-3 to TRBJ2-7; a weak D match, TRBD1 (5 bases). CDR3 sequence: CASSLGGLVYEQYF. CDR3 in DNA: TGTGCCAGCAGCTTAGGGGGCCTCGTTTACGAGCAGTACTTC.